This T cell receptor (beta chain) was captured in a study of regulatory T cells in long-lasting Graves disease. The CDR3 consists of 16 residues. The V gene's germline CDR1 is LGHDT and CDR2 YNNKEL (reference sequence). V gave up 0 bases and J gave up 3 bases, with 12 bases separating them. Time point given: newly diagnosed GD, antithyroid drugs for less than 3 months. From PBMCs, RNA was extracted and then used to make the TCR library. Diagnosis followed American Thyroid Association guidelines for Graves' disease. CDR3 regions were amplified by Arm-PCR using iRepertoire HTBI primers to build TCR beta libraries. TCRdb used MiXCR to reprocess the multiplex PCR reads, holding one entry per CDR3 protein. Of hundreds of thousands of distinct CDR3 sequences listed, approximately 16% are singletons. This clonotype was detected ten times or more. These sequences were also reported in another study, on T cells in Graves' hyperthyroidism and ophthalmopathy.

J is TRBJ1-3 and V is TRBV3-1, with D possibly matching TRBD1 (5 bases). The material was peripheral blood mononuclear cells (PBMCs), obtained at new diagnosis, from a patient treated with antithyroid drugs. This TCR derives from a middle-aged woman with Graves disease. This chain's CDR3 is CASSQDSGTVGNTIYF. The CDR3 region has the DNA TGTGCCAGCAGCCAAGATTCAGGGACGGTTGGAAACACCATATATTTT.